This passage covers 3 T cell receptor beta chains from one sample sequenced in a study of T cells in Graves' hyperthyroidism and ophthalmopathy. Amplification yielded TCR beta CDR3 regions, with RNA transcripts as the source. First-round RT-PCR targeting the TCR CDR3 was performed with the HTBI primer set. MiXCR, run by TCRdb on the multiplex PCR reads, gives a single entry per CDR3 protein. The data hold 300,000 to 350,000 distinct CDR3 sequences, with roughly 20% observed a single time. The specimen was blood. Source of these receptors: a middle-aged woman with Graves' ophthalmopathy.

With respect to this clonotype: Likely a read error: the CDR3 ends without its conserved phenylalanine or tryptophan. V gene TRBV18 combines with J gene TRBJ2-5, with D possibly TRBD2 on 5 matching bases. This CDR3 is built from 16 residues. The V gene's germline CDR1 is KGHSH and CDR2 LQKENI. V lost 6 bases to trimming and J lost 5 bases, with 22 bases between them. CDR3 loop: CASSPTPTTQAETQYS. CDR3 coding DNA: TGTGCCAGCTCGCCCACCCCGACTACCCAGGCGGAGACCCAGTACTCC.

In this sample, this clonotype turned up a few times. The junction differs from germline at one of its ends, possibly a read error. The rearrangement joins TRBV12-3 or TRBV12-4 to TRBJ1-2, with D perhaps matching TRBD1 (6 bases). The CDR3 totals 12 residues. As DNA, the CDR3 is TGTGCCAGCATTAGTCACAGGGATGGCTACATCTTC. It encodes CASISHRDGYIF.

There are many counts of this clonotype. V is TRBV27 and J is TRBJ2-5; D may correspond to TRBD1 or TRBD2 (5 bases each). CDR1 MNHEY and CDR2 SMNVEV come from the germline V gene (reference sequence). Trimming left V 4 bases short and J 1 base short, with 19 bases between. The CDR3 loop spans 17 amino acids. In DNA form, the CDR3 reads TGTGCCAGCAGTTCTTTGGGGACCTCCGCTTTCCAAGAGACCCAGTACTTC. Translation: CASSSLGTSAFQETQYF.